These 4 T cell receptor beta chains originate from one sample sequenced in a study of T cell responses to AZD1222 COVID-19 vaccine. Repertoires were generated with immunoSEQ multiplex PCR, while TCRdb's copy carries only in-frame clones and drops some. This table has some 60,000 clones, about 86% appearing once. The specimen comprised peripheral blood, sampled 28 days after the second AZD1222 dose. The receptors were sampled from an adult who received the AZD1222 COVID-19 vaccine.

The J gene is TRBJ2-3, the V gene TRBV5-1, with TRBD2 as a possible D gene (6 bases). V lost 0 bases, J lost 2 bases, and 10 bases lay in between. CDR3 length: 15 residues. CDR1 is SGHRS, CDR2 YFSETQ, per germline. The CDR3 nucleotides are TGCGCCAGCAGCTTGGGCGGGAAGTCCACAGATACGCAGTATTTT. Its protein is CASSLGGKSTDTQYF.

The V and J genes are TRBV5-4 and TRBJ2-6; 10 bases fit TRBD1. Germline trimming cut 2 bases from V and 1 base from J; bases unmatched to any gene: 3. The germline gives CDR1 SGHNT, CDR2 YYREEE (reference sequence). The CDR3 extends over 17 amino acids. The CDR3 nucleotides are TGTGCCAGCAGCTTAGGGGACAGGGGTTCTGGGGCCAACGTCCTGACTTTC. The encoded protein is CASSLGDRGSGANVLTF.

This clone has just one count. This chain joins TRBV7-8 and TRBJ1-1; unclear D gene. V lost 4 bases, J lost 4 bases, and 13 bases lay in between. Germline V lookup: CDR1 SGHVS, CDR2 FQNEAQ. CDR3 length equals 14 residues. CDR3 in DNA: TGTGCCAGCAGCTCACTCCGACCGATCACTGAAGCTTTCTTT. Translated: CASSSLRPITEAFF.

This clone showed up just once. CDR3 coding DNA: TGTGCCAGTAAGCCCAGGGGGAGACATGGAAACACCATATATTTT. Protein: CASKPRGRHGNTIYF. The chain has TRBV19 and TRBJ1-3, with 7 bases aligning to TRBD1. The germline V gene has CDR1 LNHDA and CDR2 SQIVND (reference sequence). With V trimmed by 7 bases and J by 3 bases, 9 bases remained unmatched. This CDR3 region has 15 residues. Full variable domain (outside the CDR3, taken from reference TRBV19 and TRBJ1-3): DGGITQSPKYLFRKEGQNVTLSCEQNLNHDAMYWYRQDPGQGLRLIYYSQIVNDFQKGDIAEGYSVSREKKESFPLTVTSAQKNPTAFYLCASKPRGRHGNTIYFGEGSWLTVV.